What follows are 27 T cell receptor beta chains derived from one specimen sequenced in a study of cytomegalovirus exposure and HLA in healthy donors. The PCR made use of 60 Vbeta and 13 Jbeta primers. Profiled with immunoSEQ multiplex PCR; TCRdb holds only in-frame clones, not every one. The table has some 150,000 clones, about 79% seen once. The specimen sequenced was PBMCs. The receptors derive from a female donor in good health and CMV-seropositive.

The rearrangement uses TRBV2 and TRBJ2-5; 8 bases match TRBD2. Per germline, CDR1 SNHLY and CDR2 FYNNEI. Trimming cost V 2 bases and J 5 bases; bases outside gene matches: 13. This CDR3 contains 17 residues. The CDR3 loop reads CASSESSRGRLGETQYF. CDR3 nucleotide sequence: TGTGCCAGCAGTGAAAGTTCCCGCGGGAGGTTGGGGGAGACCCAGTACTTC.

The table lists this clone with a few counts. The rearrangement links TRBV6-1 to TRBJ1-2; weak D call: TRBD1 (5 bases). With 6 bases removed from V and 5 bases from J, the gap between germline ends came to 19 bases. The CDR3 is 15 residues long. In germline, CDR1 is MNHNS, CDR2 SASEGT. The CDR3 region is CASSGGGSPMYGYTF. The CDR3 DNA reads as TGTGCCAGCAGCGGGGGAGGCTCCCCGATGTATGGCTACACCTTC.

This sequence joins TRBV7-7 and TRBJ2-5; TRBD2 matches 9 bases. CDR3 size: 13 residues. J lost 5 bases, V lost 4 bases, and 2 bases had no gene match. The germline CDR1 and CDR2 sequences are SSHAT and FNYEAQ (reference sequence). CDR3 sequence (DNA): TGTGCCAGCAGCTATACTAGCGGGGAGACCCAGTACTTC. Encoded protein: CASSYTSGETQYF.

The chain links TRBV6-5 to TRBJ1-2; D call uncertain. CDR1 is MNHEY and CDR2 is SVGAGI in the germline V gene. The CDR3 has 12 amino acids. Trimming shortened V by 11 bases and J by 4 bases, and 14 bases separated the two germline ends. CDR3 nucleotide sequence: TGTGCCGTCTTCTTGACGGGCTATGGCTACACCTTC. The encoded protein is CAVFLTGYGYTF.

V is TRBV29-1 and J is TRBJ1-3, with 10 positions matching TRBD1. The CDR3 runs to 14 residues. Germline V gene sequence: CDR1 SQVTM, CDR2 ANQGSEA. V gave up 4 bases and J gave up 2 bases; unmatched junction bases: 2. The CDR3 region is CSVAGQGPGNTIYF. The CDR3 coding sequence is TGCAGCGTTGCGGGACAGGGGCCTGGAAACACCATATATTTT.

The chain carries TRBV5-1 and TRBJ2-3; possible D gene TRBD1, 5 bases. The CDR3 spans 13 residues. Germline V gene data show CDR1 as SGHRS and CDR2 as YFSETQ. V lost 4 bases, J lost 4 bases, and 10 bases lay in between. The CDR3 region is CASSATVPDTQYF. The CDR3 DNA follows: TGCGCCAGCAGCGCGACAGTTCCAGATACGCAGTATTTT.

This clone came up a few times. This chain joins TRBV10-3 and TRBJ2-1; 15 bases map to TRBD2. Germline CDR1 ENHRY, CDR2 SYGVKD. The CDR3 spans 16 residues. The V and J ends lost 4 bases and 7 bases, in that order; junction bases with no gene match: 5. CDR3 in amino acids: CAISGTGLAGGNEQFF. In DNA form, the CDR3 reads TGTGCCATCAGTGGAACGGGACTAGCGGGAGGAAATGAGCAGTTCTTC.

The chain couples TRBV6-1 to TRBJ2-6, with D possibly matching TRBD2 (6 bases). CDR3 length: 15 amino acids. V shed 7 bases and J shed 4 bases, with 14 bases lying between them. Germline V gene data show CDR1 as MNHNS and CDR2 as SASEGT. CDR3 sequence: CASTARGSGANVLTF. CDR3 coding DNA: TGTGCCAGCACCGCCCGGGGGTCCGGGGCCAACGTCCTGACTTTC.

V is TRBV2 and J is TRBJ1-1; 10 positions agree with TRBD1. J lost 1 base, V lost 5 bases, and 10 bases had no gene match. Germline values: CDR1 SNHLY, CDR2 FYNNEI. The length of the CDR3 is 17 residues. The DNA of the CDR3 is TGTGCCAGCAGTCAACGGGGACAGGGGAGGTCGAACACTGAAGCTTTCTTT. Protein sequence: CASSQRGQGRSNTEAFF. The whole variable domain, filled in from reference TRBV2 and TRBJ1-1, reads EPEVTQTPSHQVTQMGQEVILRCVPISNHLYFYWYRQILGQKVEFLVSFYNNEISEKSEIFDDQFSVERPDGSNFTLKIRSTKLEDSAMYFCASSQRGQGRSNTEAFFGQGTRLTVV.

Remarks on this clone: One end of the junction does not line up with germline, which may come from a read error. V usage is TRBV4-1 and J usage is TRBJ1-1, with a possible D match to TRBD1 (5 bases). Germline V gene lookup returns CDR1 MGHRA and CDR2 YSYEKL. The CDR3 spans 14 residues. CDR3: CASRQGEARTEAFF. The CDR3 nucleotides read TGCGCCAGCCGCCAAGGGGAGGCGAGGACTGAAGCTTTCTTT.

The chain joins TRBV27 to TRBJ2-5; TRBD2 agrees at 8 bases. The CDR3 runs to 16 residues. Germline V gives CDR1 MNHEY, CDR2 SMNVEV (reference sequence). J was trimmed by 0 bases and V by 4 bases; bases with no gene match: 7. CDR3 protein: CASSSHSGDHQETQYF. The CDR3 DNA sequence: TGTGCCAGCAGTTCGCATAGCGGGGATCACCAAGAGACCCAGTACTTC.

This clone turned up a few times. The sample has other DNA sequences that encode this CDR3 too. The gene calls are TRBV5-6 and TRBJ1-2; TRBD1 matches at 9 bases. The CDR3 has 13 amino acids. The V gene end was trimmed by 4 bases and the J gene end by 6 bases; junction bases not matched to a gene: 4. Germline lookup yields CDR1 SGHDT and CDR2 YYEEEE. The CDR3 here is CASSLGQGDGYTF. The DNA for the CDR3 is TGTGCCAGCAGCCTGGGACAGGGCGATGGCTACACCTTC.

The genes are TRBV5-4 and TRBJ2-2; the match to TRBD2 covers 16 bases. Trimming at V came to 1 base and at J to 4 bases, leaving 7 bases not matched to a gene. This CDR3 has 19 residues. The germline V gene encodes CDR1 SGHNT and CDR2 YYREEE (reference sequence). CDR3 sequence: CASSLHGTSGRAFTGELFF. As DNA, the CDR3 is TGTGCCAGCAGCTTGCATGGGACTAGCGGGAGGGCCTTCACCGGGGAGCTGTTTTTT.

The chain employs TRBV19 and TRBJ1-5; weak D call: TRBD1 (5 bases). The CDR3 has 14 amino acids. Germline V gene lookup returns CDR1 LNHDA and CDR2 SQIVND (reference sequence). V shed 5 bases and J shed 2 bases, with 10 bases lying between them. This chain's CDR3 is CASSHPGGNQPQHF. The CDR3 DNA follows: TGTGCCAGTAGTCACCCGGGGGGCAATCAGCCCCAGCATTTT.

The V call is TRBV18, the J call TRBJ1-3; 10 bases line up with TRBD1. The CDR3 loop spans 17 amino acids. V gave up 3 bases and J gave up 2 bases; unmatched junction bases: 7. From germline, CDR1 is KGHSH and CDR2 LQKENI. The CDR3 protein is CASSPARQGATGNTIYF. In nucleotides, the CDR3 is TGTGCCAGCTCACCCGCACGACAGGGGGCGACTGGAAACACCATATATTTT.

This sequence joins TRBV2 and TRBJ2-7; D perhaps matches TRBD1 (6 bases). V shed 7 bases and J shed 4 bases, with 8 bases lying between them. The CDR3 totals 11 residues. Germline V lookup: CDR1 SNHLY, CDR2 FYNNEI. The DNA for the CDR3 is TGTGCCAGCATTGACAGGTACGAGCAGTACTTC. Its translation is CASIDRYEQYF.

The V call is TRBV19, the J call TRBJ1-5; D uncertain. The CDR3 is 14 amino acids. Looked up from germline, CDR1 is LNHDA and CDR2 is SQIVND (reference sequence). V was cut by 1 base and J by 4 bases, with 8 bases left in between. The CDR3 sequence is CASSIAGVNQPQHF. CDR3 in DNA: TGTGCCAGTAGTATAGCCGGGGTTAATCAGCCCCAGCATTTT.

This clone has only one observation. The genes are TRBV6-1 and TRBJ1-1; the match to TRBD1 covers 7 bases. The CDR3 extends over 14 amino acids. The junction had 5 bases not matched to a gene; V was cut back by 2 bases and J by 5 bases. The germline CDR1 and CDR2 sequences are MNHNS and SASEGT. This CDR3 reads CASSERGRKTEAFF. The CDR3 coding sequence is TGTGCCAGCAGTGAAAGGGGGCGGAAAACTGAAGCTTTCTTT.

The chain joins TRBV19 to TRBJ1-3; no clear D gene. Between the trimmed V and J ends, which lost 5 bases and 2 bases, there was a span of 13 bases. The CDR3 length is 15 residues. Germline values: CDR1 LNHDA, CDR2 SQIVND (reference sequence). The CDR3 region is CASSGLPGTGNTIYF. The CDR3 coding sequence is TGTGCCAGTAGTGGACTCCCGGGAACTGGAAACACCATATATTTT.

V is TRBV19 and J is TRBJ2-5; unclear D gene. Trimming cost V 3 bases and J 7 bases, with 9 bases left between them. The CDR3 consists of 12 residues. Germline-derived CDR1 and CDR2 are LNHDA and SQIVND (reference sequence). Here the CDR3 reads CASSMAGWTQYF. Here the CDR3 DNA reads TGTGCCAGTAGTATGGCAGGTTGGACCCAGTACTTC.

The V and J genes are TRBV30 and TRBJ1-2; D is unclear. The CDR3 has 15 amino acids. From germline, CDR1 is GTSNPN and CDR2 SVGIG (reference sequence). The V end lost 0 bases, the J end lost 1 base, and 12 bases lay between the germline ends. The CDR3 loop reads CAWSVSTTINYGYTF. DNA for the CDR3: TGTGCCTGGAGTGTATCGACAACCATTAACTATGGCTACACCTTC.

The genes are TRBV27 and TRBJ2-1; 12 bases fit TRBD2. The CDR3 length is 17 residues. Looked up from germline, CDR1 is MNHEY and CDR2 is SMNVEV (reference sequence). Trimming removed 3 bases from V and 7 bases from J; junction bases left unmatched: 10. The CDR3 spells CASSLASGGDGGNEQFF. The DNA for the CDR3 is TGTGCCAGCAGTTTGGCTAGCGGGGGGGACGGGGGTAATGAGCAGTTCTTC.

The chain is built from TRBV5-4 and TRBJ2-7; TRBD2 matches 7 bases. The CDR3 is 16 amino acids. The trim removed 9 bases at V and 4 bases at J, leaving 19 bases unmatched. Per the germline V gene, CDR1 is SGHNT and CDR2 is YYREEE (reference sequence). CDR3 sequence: CATGKLGGDHLYEQYF. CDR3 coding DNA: TGTGCCACCGGAAAGTTGGGGGGGGACCATCTATACGAGCAGTACTTC.

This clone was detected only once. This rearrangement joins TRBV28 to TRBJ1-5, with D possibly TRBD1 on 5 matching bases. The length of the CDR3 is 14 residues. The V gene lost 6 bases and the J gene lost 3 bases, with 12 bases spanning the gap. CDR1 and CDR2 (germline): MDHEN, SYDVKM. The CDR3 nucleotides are TGTGCCAGCAGCCCCGGGACTGTCAATCAGCCCCAGCATTTT. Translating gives CASSPGTVNQPQHF. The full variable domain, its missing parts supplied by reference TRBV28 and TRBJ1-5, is DVKVTQSSRYLVKRTGEKVFLECVQDMDHENMFWYRQDPGLGLRLIYFSYDVKMKEKGDIPEGYSVSREKKERFSLILESASTNQTSMYLCASSPGTVNQPQHFGDGTRLSIL.

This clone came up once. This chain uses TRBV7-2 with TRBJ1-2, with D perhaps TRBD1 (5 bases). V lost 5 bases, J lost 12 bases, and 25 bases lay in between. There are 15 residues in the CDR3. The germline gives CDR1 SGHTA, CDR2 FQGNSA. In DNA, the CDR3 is TGTGCCAGCAGCAAAGAAGGGGAAGGTTTTGTGTCTCACACCTTC. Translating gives CASSKEGEGFVSHTF.

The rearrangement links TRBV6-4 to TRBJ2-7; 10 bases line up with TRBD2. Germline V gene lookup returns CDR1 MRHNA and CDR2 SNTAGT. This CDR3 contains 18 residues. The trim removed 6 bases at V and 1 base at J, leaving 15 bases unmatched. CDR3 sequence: CASRTGASGRYPSYEQYF. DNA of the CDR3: TGTGCCAGCAGAACCGGCGCTAGCGGGAGATACCCGTCCTACGAGCAGTACTTC.

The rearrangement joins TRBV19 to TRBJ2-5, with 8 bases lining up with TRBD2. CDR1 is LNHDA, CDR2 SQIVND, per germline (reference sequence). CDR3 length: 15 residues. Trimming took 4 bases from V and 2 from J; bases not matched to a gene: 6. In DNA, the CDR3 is TGTGCCAGTAGTAGGGGTAGCGGGGCACAAGAGACCCAGTACTTC. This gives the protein CASSRGSGAQETQYF.